This passage covers 30 T cell receptor beta chains from one sample sequenced in a study of shared clonotypes between healthy human individuals. Sequencing used immunoSEQ multiplex PCR; TCRdb keeps in-frame clones, though not all of them. The table has over a million clones, around 76% seen once. Sequencing input: memory CD4+ T cells sorted from blood. Noted subset: CD45RA-negative fraction. The receptors come from a man between 18 and 35 years old in good health.

This rearrangement joins TRBV27 to TRBJ2-5, with D perhaps matching TRBD1 (7 bases). The CDR3 contains 14 residues. From germline, CDR1 is MNHEY and CDR2 SMNVEV (reference sequence). V lost 2 bases, J lost 5 bases, and 12 bases lay in between. CDR3 nucleotides: TGTGCCAGCAGTTTAACCCCAGGGGGGGAGACCCAGTACTTC. It encodes CASSLTPGGETQYF.

This clone was detected only once. The chain links TRBV18 to TRBJ1-1; 8 bases agree with TRBD1. V lost 2 bases to trimming and J lost 3 bases; unmatched junction nucleotides: 5. This CDR3 region has 15 residues. The germline gives CDR1 KGHSH, CDR2 LQKENI. CDR3 DNA sequence: TGTGCCAGCTCACCAGGACAGGGAATCTACACTGAAGCTTTCTTT. Its translation is CASSPGQGIYTEAFF.

The CDR3 DNA follows: TGCGCCAGCAGCTTGGAAGCAGGCTATCGTGAAGCTTTCTTT. It yields the protein CASSLEAGYREAFF. The chain uses TRBV5-1 and TRBJ1-1; D unclear. CDR3 length equals 14 residues. V was clipped by 0 bases and J by 7 bases, with 13 bases between them. Germline V gene lookup returns CDR1 SGHRS and CDR2 YFSETQ.

This clone was found once. This sequence joins TRBV19 and TRBJ2-1; 13 nucleotides agree with TRBD2. V lost 8 bases to trimming and J lost 7 bases; unmatched junction nucleotides: 11. Germline CDR1 LNHDA, CDR2 SQIVND (reference sequence). The CDR3 runs to 16 residues. CDR3 DNA sequence: TGTGCCAGTTTAAGGACTAGCGGGAGCGCTTGGAATGAGCAGTTCTTC. This encodes CASLRTSGSAWNEQFF. Full variable domain (rest looked up from reference TRBV19 and TRBJ2-1): DGGITQSPKYLFRKEGQNVTLSCEQNLNHDAMYWYRQDPGQGLRLIYYSQIVNDFQKGDIAEGYSVSREKKESFPLTVTSAQKNPTAFYLCASLRTSGSAWNEQFFGPGTRLTVL.

This clone was found many times. This chain uses TRBV11-2 with TRBJ2-1; 8 bases line up with TRBD1. Per the germline V gene, CDR1 is SGHAT and CDR2 is FQNNGV. CDR3 length: 14 amino acids. V shed 1 base and J 12 bases; nucleotides not matched to a gene: 8. The CDR3 reads CASSLGTGGQVQFF. The CDR3 region has the DNA TGTGCCAGCAGCTTAGGAACAGGGGGTCAGGTGCAGTTCTTC.

The V gene is TRBV5-1, the J gene TRBJ1-1; D is possibly TRBD1 (6 bases). The CDR3 covers 13 residues. The ends were cut back, 4 bases at V and 6 bases at J, with 13 bases in the middle. CDR1 and CDR2 (germline): SGHRS, YFSETQ. CDR3 protein: CASSETGMSEAFF. CDR3 nucleotides: TGCGCCAGCAGCGAAACAGGGATGTCTGAAGCTTTCTTT.

The rearrangement joins TRBV5-1 to TRBJ2-2, with D perhaps matching TRBD2 (5 bases). CDR3 length equals 16 residues. V lost 1 base to trimming and J lost 5 bases, with 15 bases between them. The germline CDR1 and CDR2 sequences are SGHRS and YFSETQ. In nucleotides, the CDR3 is TGCGCCAGCAGCTTGAGCTCGGGGATGGGAACCGGGGAGCTGTTTTTT. Translated, it gives CASSLSSGMGTGELFF.

With respect to this clone: This sample includes further DNA sequences coding for the same CDR3. The chain carries TRBV5-1 and TRBJ2-7; D is possibly TRBD2 (7 bases). Between the trimmed V and J ends, which lost 4 bases and 1 base, there was a span of 18 bases. Germline CDR1 is SGHRS and CDR2 is YFSETQ. There are 16 residues in the CDR3. DNA for the CDR3: TGCGCCAGCAGCCCGCAGGGAGGGGGGATATCCTACGAGCAGTACTTC. This translates into CASSPQGGGISYEQYF.

The DNA for the CDR3 is TGTGCCATCACCGCCGGGACTAGTGTCACAGATACGCAGTATTTT. It encodes CAITAGTSVTDTQYF. V and J are TRBV10-3 and TRBJ2-3; 8 bases map to TRBD2. CDR1 is ENHRY and CDR2 is SYGVKD in the germline V gene. The CDR3 covers 15 residues. Trimming removed 7 bases from V and 2 bases from J; junction bases left unmatched: 8.

The count of this clone is one. Its ends do not fully match the called genes, so a read error is possible. This chain uses TRBV2 with TRBJ1-1, with D uncertain. The germline V gene encodes CDR1 SNHLY and CDR2 FYNNEI. The CDR3 is 11 amino acids. CDR3 loop: CASSSRGVAIF. In nucleotides, the CDR3 is TGTGCCAGCAGCTCCCGCGGGGTCGCGATTTTT.

This chain uses TRBV7-2 with TRBJ2-7; TRBD1 matches at 8 bases. The germline V gene has CDR1 SGHTA and CDR2 FQGNSA. With V trimmed by 5 bases and J by 5 bases, 14 bases remained unmatched. The CDR3 consists of 16 residues. CDR3 amino acids: CASSLKRSAGGDEQYF. The CDR3 nucleotides are TGTGCCAGCAGCCTCAAGCGGTCGGCAGGGGGCGACGAGCAGTACTTC.

The chain links TRBV10-3 to TRBJ2-1, with D perhaps being TRBD1 or TRBD2 (5 bases each). The CDR3 is 12 residues long. V was shortened by 8 bases and J by 5 bases, with 10 bases between the two germline ends. Germline CDR1 ENHRY, CDR2 SYGVKD. The CDR3 sequence is CAIEGDHNEQFF. CDR3 nucleotide sequence: TGTGCCATCGAAGGGGACCACAATGAGCAGTTCTTC.

The V call is TRBV28, the J call TRBJ2-5; no definite D call. CDR3 length equals 10 residues. Germline CDR1 and CDR2: MDHEN and SYDVKM. Trimming shortened V by 3 bases and J by 5 bases, and 1 base separated the two germline ends. The CDR3: CASSLETQYF. The CDR3 nucleotides are TGTGCCAGCAGTTTGGAGACCCAGTACTTC.

With regard to this clone: Other DNA variants within this sample encode the same CDR3. The CDR3 coding sequence is TGTGCCAGCTCACCACTAGCGGGAGGATCCACAGATACGCAGTATTTT. Encoded protein: CASSPLAGGSTDTQYF. The chain links TRBV18 to TRBJ2-3, with 10 bases aligning to TRBD2. Trimming at V came to 1 base and at J to 2 bases, leaving 3 bases not matched to a gene. The CDR3 extends over 16 amino acids. Germline CDR1 and CDR2: KGHSH and LQKENI.

The rearrangement joins TRBV6-5 to TRBJ2-7; tentatively, D is TRBD1 or TRBD2 (5 bases each). CDR1 is MNHEY, CDR2 SVGAGI, per germline. This CDR3 is built from 14 residues. V lost 6 bases to trimming and J lost 3 bases, with 15 bases between them. The chain's CDR3 is CASSEGPARYEQYF. The CDR3 nucleotides are TGTGCCAGCAGCGAGGGACCCGCGCGCTACGAGCAGTACTTC.

The rearrangement links TRBV5-5 to TRBJ1-2; D unclear. The germline V gene encodes CDR1 SGHKS and CDR2 YYEKEE (reference sequence). The V and J ends lost 0 bases and 2 bases respectively, with 14 bases between them. This CDR3 spans 16 amino acids. The CDR3 loop is CASSLGPDIENYGYTF. The CDR3, as DNA: TGTGCCAGCAGCTTGGGACCCGACATAGAAAACTATGGCTACACCTTC.

The chain carries TRBV7-2 and TRBJ2-2; 7 nucleotides agree with TRBD1. CDR3 length: 14 amino acids. J lost 5 bases, V lost 5 bases, and 5 bases had no gene match. Germline V gene lookup returns CDR1 SGHTA and CDR2 FQGNSA. CDR3 sequence reads: CASSMRQGTGELFF. CDR3 nucleotides: TGTGCCAGCAGCATGAGACAGGGTACCGGGGAGCTGTTTTTT.

The chain joins TRBV6-5 to TRBJ1-5; TRBD1 agrees at 9 bases. Germline V gene lookup returns CDR1 MNHEY and CDR2 SVGAGI. This CDR3 has 14 amino acids. V lost 6 bases and J lost 7; bases outside the gene matches: 7. The DNA for the CDR3 is TGTGCCAGCAGCCCGGGACAGGGCTGGCAGCCCCAGCATTTT. Amino acid sequence: CASSPGQGWQPQHF.

The gene calls are TRBV29-1 and TRBJ2-1, with D tentatively TRBD1 or TRBD2 (5 bases each). V was pared by 7 bases and J by 3 bases, with 16 bases between. The germline V gene has CDR1 SQVTM and CDR2 ANQGSEA. CDR3 length: 14 amino acids. CDR3 DNA: TGCAGCGGCCGGGACGGAGAATACTACAATGAGCAGTTCTTC. This codes for CSGRDGEYYNEQFF.

The gene calls are TRBV10-3 and TRBJ2-7; the D is unclear. This CDR3 is built from 12 residues. The germline V gene has CDR1 ENHRY and CDR2 SYGVKD. V was clipped by 7 bases and J by 5 bases, with 12 bases between them. CDR3 coding DNA: TGTGCCATCAAAGAGGACGGCGACGAGCAGTACTTC. This translates into CAIKEDGDEQYF.

The V gene is TRBV28, the J gene TRBJ1-5; 8 bases match TRBD1. Per germline, CDR1 MDHEN and CDR2 SYDVKM. The CDR3 is made up of 17 amino acids. Trimming at V came to 1 base and at J to 1 base, leaving 6 bases not matched to a gene. The CDR3 loop is CASSLLQGARSNQPQHF. CDR3 nucleotide sequence: TGTGCCAGCAGTTTATTGCAGGGGGCGCGGAGCAATCAGCCCCAGCATTTT.

Notes on this clone: A much larger clone differs by one base, so this may be a read error. The chain employs TRBV7-9 and TRBJ2-7, with D tentatively TRBD1 (6 bases). With 7 bases removed from V and 3 bases from J, the gap between germline ends came to 10 bases. The CDR3 totals 12 residues. Germline V gene sequence: CDR1 SEHNR, CDR2 FQNEAQ (reference sequence). Here the CDR3 DNA reads TGTGCCAGCAACCAACAGGGCTACGAGCAGTACTTC. Encoded protein: CASNQQGYEQYF.

The J gene is TRBJ1-5, the V gene TRBV10-3; tentatively, D is TRBD1 (6 bases). Trimming stripped 10 bases from V and 1 base from J, with 14 bases between. The CDR3 runs to 14 residues. CDR1 is ENHRY and CDR2 is SYGVKD in the germline V gene. The CDR3 spells CASRDTKSNQPQHF. The CDR3 nucleotides are TGTGCCAGCCGGGACACTAAGAGCAATCAGCCCCAGCATTTT.

The chain uses TRBV5-1 and TRBJ1-6; perhaps TRBD1 as D (5 bases). The CDR3 totals 14 residues. The germline V gene encodes CDR1 SGHRS and CDR2 YFSETQ. V dropped 7 bases and J dropped 5 bases, with 13 bases sitting between them. The CDR3 reads CASAQGRDNSPLHF. The CDR3 DNA follows: TGCGCCAGCGCCCAGGGCAGGGATAATTCACCCCTCCACTTT. Full variable domain (missing parts from reference TRBV5-1 and TRBJ1-6): KAGVTQTPRYLIKTRGQQVTLSCSPISGHRSVSWYQQTPGQGLQFLFEYFSETQRNKGNFPGRFSGRQFSNSRSEMNVSTLELGDSALYLCASAQGRDNSPLHFGNGTRLTVT.

The genes are TRBV5-1 and TRBJ1-3, with D uncertain. V shed 4 bases and J shed 3 bases, with 14 bases lying between them. The CDR3 has 15 amino acids. Looked up from germline, CDR1 is SGHRS and CDR2 is YFSETQ. In DNA form, the CDR3 reads TGCGCCAGCAGCAAGGACGACAAGCTTGGAAACACCATATATTTT. It specifies CASSKDDKLGNTIYF.

The chain joins TRBV18 to TRBJ2-2; no definite D call. The V gene's germline CDR1 is KGHSH and CDR2 LQKENI. This CDR3 has 14 amino acids. Trimming removed 3 bases at V and 4 bases at J, with 9 bases between. CDR3 sequence reads: CASSPEAVTGELFF. The DNA for the CDR3 is TGTGCCAGCTCACCCGAGGCAGTCACCGGGGAGCTGTTTTTT.

Remarks on this clone: Within the sample, other DNA sequences also encode this same CDR3. The chain is built from TRBV7-3 and TRBJ2-7; D is unresolved. Germline V CDR1 and CDR2: SGHTA, FQGTGA. This CDR3 spans 12 amino acids. Deletions cut 0 bases from V and 2 bases from J, with 2 bases between. The CDR3: CASSLTTYEQYF. The CDR3 region has the DNA TGTGCCAGCAGCTTAACGACCTACGAGCAGTACTTC. The full variable domain, completed using reference TRBV7-3 and TRBJ2-7, is GAGVSQTPSNKVTEKGKYVELRCDPISGHTALYWYRQSLGQGPEFLIYFQGTGAADDSGLPNDRFFAVRPEGSVSTLKIQRTERGDSAVYLCASSLTTYEQYFGPGTRLTVT.

This clone was detected only a few times. This chain joins TRBV5-1 and TRBJ2-6; 7 nucleotides agree with TRBD1. CDR1 and CDR2 (germline): SGHRS, YFSETQ. This CDR3 region has 17 residues. The junction had 9 bases not matched to a gene; V was cut back by 4 bases and J by 2 bases. CDR3 sequence (DNA): TGCGCCAGCAGCGCGAACATAGGGACAGCTGGGGCCAACGTCCTGACTTTC. Translated, it gives CASSANIGTAGANVLTF.

The table lists this clone with a few counts. The V and J genes are TRBV9 and TRBJ2-3; the match to TRBD2 covers 11 bases. The CDR3 sequence is 16 residues long. The V gene's germline CDR1 is SGDLS and CDR2 YYNGEE. The trim removed 4 bases at V and 4 bases at J, leaving 8 bases unmatched. This chain's CDR3 is CASSPLTSGAADTQYF. The CDR3 DNA reads as TGTGCCAGCAGCCCCTTGACTAGCGGGGCCGCAGATACGCAGTATTTT.

On this clone itself: The same CDR3 arises from other DNA sequences in this sample as well. CDR3 region: CASSLLGANTEAFF. The DNA for the CDR3 is TGCGCCAGCAGCCTCTTGGGCGCGAACACTGAAGCTTTCTTT. The chain is built from TRBV5-1 and TRBJ1-1; D remains ambiguous. With 4 bases removed from V and 1 base from J, the gap between germline ends came to 11 bases. There are 14 residues in the CDR3. The V gene's germline CDR1 is SGHRS and CDR2 YFSETQ.